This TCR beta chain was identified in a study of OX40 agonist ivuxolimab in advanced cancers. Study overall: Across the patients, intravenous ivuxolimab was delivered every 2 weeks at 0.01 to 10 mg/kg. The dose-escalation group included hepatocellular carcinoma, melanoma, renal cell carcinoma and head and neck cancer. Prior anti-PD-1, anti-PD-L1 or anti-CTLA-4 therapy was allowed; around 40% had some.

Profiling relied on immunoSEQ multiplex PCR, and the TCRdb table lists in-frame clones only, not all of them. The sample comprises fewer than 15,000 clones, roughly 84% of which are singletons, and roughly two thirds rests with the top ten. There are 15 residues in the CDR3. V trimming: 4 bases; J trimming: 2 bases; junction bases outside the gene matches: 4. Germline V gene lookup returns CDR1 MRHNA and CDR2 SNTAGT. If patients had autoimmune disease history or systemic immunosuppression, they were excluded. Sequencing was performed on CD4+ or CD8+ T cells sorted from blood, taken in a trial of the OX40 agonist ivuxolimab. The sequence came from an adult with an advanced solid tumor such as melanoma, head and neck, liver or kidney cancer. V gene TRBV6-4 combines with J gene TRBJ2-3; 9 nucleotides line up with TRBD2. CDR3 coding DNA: TGTGCCAGCAGTGCTACTAGCGGGTCCACAGATACGCAGTATTTT. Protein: CASSATSGSTDTQYF.